Shown below are 4 T cell receptor beta chains from a single sample sequenced in a study of human T cells and chemical hapten exposure. TCRdb called the RACE reads again in MiXCR, with one record for every CDR3 protein. The sample shows over 55,000 distinct CDR3 sequences, 8.5% to 14% of them seen only once. Time point: patch test 3, about 24 weeks after DPC sensitization. Treatment here: therapeutic diphenylcyclopropenone sensitization with weekly scalp DPC. The specimen was whole blood, collected in connection with sensitization to the hapten diphenylcyclopropenone (DPC). These receptors originate from a woman between 45 and 65 years old with alopecia areata. Some clones in this sample may be carry-over from other donors' samples.

Ten or more counts support this clonotype. The rearrangement links TRBV5-1 to TRBJ2-1; 7 nucleotides align to TRBD2. The CDR3 loop spans 16 amino acids. In germline, CDR1 is SGHRS, CDR2 YFSETQ. Losses at the gene ends were 4 bases for V and 3 bases for J; bases not matched to a gene: 10. The CDR3 region has the DNA TGCGCCAGCAGCCCGAAGGTTCTAGCGGACTACAATGAGCAGTTCTTC. Translated: CASSPKVLADYNEQFF.

This clonotype turned up a few times. The gene calls are TRBV4-3 and TRBJ1-5; D ambiguous. Trimming removed 0 bases at V and 5 bases at J, with 8 bases between. The CDR3 length is 14 residues. Germline CDR1 and CDR2: LGHNA and YSLEER. The CDR3: CASSQDPSYQPQHF. DNA of the CDR3: TGCGCCAGCAGCCAAGATCCCTCCTATCAGCCCCAGCATTTT.

The chain has TRBV7-9 and TRBJ2-5; D ambiguous. Germline-derived CDR1 and CDR2 are SEHNR and FQNEAQ (reference sequence). This CDR3 contains 15 residues. The V and J ends lost 1 base and 2 bases respectively, with 11 bases between them. As DNA, the CDR3 is TGTGCCAGCAGCTTAGAAAGAGGACCGCAAGAGACCCAGTACTTC. As protein: CASSLERGPQETQYF.

This clonotype was seen ten or more times. V and J are TRBV7-2 and TRBJ2-7; D uncertain. The V end was cut by 5 bases, the J end by 2 bases, with 16 bases between. CDR1 is SGHTA, CDR2 FQGNSA, per germline. The CDR3 totals 15 residues. CDR3 coding DNA: TGTGCCAGCAGCCCCCAGCCCGGGCCCCCCTACGAGCAGTACTTC. Translation: CASSPQPGPPYEQYF.